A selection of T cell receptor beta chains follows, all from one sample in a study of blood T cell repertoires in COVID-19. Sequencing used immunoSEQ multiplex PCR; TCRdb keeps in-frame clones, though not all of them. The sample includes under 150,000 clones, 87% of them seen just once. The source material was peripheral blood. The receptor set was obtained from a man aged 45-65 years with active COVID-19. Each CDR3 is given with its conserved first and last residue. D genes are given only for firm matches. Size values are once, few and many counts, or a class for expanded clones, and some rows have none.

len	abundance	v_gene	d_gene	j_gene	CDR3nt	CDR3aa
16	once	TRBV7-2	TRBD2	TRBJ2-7	TGTGCCAGCAGCTCGGGGGGGACACTGTCCAGCTACGAGCAGTACTTC	CASSSGGTLSSYEQYF
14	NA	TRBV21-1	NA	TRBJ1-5	TGTGCCAGCCGGAGACAGGTTTTCAATCAGCCCCAGCATTTT	CASRRQVFNQPQHF
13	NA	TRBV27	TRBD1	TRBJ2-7	TGTGCCAGCACCGACAGGGCGACAGGAGAGCAGTACTTC	CASTDRATGEQYF
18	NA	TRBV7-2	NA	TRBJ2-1	TGTGCCAGCAGCTTAAGTTTTGCGGGTGTCCGGGTGGGAAATGAGCAGTTCTTC	CASSLSFAGVRVGNEQFF
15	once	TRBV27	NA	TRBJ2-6	TGTGCCAGCAGTTTGAGGAACTCTGGGGCCAACGTCCTGACTTTC	CASSLRNSGANVLTF
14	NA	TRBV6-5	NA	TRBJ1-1	TGTGCCAGCAGTCGCACAGCGTGGGAGGGGCGAGCTTTCTTT	CASSRTAWEGRAFF
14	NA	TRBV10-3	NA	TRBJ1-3	TGTGCCATCAGTGCGTCGGGACTTGTGGACACCATATATTTT	CAISASGLVDTIYF
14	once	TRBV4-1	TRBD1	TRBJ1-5	TGCGCCAGCAGCACAGACAGGGGCAATCAGCCCCAGCATTTT	CASSTDRGNQPQHF
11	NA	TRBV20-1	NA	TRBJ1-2	TGCAGTGCTACAGGGAACTATGGCTACACCTTC	CSATGNYGYTF
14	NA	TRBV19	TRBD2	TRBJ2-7	TGTGCCAGTAGTACGGCTAGCGGGGCCTACGAGCAGTACTTC	CASSTASGAYEQYF
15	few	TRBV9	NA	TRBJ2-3	TGTGCCAGCAGCGTAACAGGGTCACGCACAGATACGCAGTATTTT	CASSVTGSRTDTQYF
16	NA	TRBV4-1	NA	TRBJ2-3	TGCGCCAGCAGCCAAGCTCGTATAGGGGGGGGAGATACGCAGTATTTT	CASSQARIGGGDTQYF